This T cell receptor beta chain was documented in a study of T-cell reconstitution after alpha-beta-depleted transplantation in children. Looked up from germline, CDR1 is SGHKS and CDR2 is YYEKEE (reference sequence). V was clipped by 3 bases and J by 3 bases; unmatched bases: 4. The length of the CDR3 is 16 residues. This clonotype occurred many times. Library preparation (for TCRbeta) was performed with unique molecular identifiers. TCRdb recomputed calls from the PCR reads with MiXCR, one row per CDR3 protein. The profile covers about 200,000 distinct CDR3 sequences, with approximately 15% appearing a single time and approximately 13% taken by the ten largest.

V is TRBV5-5 and J is TRBJ2-2, with 11 bases lining up with TRBD1. The receptor's source is a human donor who donated a stem cell graft to a child with acute lymphoblastic leukemia. Sample: PBMCs from the stem cell graft donor, taken from the stem cell graft. CDR3 nucleotide sequence: TGTGCCAGCAGCTCGGACAGGGGGCGGGACACCGGGGAGCTGTTTTTT. Residues: CASSSDRGRDTGELFF. Full variable domain (remainder filled in from reference TRBV5-5 and TRBJ2-2): DAGVTQSPTHLIKTRGQQVTLRCSPISGHKSVSWYQQVLGQGPQFIFQYYEKEERGRGNFPDRFSARQFPNYSSELNVNALLLGDSALYLCASSSDRGRDTGELFFGEGSRLTVL.